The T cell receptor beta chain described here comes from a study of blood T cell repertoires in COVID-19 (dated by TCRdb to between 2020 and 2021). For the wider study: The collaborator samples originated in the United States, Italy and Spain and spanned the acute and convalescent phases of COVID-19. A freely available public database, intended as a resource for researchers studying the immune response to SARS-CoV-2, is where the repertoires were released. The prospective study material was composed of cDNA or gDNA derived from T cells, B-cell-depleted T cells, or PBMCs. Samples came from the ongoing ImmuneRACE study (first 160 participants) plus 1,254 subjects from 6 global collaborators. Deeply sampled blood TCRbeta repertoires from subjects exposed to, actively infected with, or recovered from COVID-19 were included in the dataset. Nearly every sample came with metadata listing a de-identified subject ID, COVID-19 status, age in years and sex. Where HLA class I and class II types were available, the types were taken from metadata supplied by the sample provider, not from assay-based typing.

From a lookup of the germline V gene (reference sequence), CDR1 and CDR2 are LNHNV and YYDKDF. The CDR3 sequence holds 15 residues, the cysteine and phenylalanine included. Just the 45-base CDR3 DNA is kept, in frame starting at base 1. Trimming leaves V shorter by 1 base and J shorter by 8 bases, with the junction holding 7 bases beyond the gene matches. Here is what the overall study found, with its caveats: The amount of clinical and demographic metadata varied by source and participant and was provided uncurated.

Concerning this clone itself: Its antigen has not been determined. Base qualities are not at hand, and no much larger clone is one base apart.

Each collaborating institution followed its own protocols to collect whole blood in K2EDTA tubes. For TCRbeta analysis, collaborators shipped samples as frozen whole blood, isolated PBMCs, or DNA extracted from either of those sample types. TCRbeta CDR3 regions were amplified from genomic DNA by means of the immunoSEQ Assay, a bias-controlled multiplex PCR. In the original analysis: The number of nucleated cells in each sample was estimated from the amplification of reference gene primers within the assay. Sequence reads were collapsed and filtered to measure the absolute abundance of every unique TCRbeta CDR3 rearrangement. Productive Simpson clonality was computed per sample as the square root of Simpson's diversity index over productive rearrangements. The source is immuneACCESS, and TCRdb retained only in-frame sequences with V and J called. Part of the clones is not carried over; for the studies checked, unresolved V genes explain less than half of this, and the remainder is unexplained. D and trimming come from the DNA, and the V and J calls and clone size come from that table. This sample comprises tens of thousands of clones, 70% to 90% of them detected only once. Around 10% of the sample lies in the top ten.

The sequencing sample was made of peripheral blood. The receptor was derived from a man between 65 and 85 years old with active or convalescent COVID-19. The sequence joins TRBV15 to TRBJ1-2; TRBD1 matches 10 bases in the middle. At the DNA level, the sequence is TGTGCCACCAGCAGAGTCGACAGGGGGCGCTGGGGCTACACCTTC. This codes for CATSRVDRGRWGYTF.